The T cell receptor (beta chain) under discussion was sequenced for a study of blood T cell repertoires in COVID-19. V was trimmed by 7 bases and J by 7 bases, leaving 14 bases between them. The CDR3 has 13 amino acids. Germline loops: CDR1 MNHEY, CDR2 SVGEGT. The assay was immunoSEQ multiplex PCR, and TCRdb's table has in-frame clones only and misses some. The sample lists 190,000 or so clones; just under 90% were seen once. This clone was counted only a few times. The rearrangement uses TRBV6-2 or TRBV6-3 and TRBJ1-5, with D uncertain. Specimen: peripheral blood. The clonotype comes from a man in his 60s who had recovered from COVID-19. CDR3 nucleotide sequence: TGTGCCAGCACCCCTCAGAACCAACAGCCCCAGCATTTT. Its protein product is CASTPQNQQPQHF.